The 20 T cell receptor beta chains listed next were all sequenced from one sample in a study of OX40 agonist ivuxolimab in advanced cancers. Sequencing was performed with immunoSEQ multiplex PCR; in TCRdb, only in-frame clones are kept and a portion is missing. Of about 70,000 clones listed, roughly 83% are singletons. Source: CD4+ or CD8+ T cells sorted from blood, taken in a trial of the OX40 agonist ivuxolimab. All receptors come from an adult with an advanced solid tumor such as melanoma, head and neck, liver or kidney cancer.

The J gene is TRBJ2-7, the V gene TRBV7-2; D possibly corresponds to TRBD2 (5 bases). This CDR3 has 14 amino acids. V lost 0 bases to trimming and J lost 1 base, with 7 bases between them. CDR1 and CDR2 (germline): SGHTA, FQGNSA. CDR3 nucleotide sequence: TGTGCCAGCAGCTTAGCGGACTGGTCCTACGAGCAGTACTTC. As protein: CASSLADWSYEQYF.

The V gene is TRBV30, the J gene TRBJ1-2; perhaps TRBD1 as D (5 bases). Trimming removed 0 bases from V and 7 bases from J, with 15 bases in between. The germline CDR1 and CDR2 sequences are GTSNPN and SVGIG (reference sequence). The CDR3 has 14 amino acids. CDR3: CAWSVERGRGGYTF. CDR3 nucleotides: TGTGCCTGGAGTGTAGAAAGGGGAAGAGGTGGCTACACCTTC. Full variable domain (outside the CDR3, taken from reference TRBV30 and TRBJ1-2): SQTIHQWPATLVQPVGSPLSLECTVEGTSNPNLYWYRQAAGRGLQLLFYSVGIGQISSEVPQNLSASRPQDRQFILSSKKLLLSDSGFYLCAWSVERGRGGYTFGSGTRLTVV.

This sequence joins TRBV5-1 and TRBJ1-6; weak D call: TRBD1 (5 bases). Per germline, CDR1 SGHRS and CDR2 YFSETQ. The CDR3 covers 15 residues. V lost 5 bases and J lost 8, with 17 bases in between. The chain's CDR3 is CASRTDVGGYSPLHF. The DNA of the CDR3 is TGCGCCAGCAGGACGGACGTTGGGGGATATTCACCCCTCCACTTT.

J is TRBJ2-5 and V is TRBV15; tentative D call: TRBD2 (6 bases). This CDR3 spans 14 amino acids. Germline CDR1 is LNHNV and CDR2 is YYDKDF (reference sequence). V was trimmed by 3 bases and J by 3 bases, leaving 11 bases between them. The CDR3 region is CATSREGLKETQYF. The CDR3 DNA reads TGTGCCACCAGCAGGGAGGGCCTAAAAGAGACCCAGTACTTC.

The CDR3 loop reads CASSASGISGNTIYF. DNA for the CDR3: TGTGCCAGCAGCGCGTCAGGGATCTCTGGAAACACCATATATTTT. The chain joins TRBV7-3 to TRBJ1-3; D is perhaps TRBD1 (5 bases). Germline V CDR1 and CDR2: SGHTA, FQGTGA. The CDR3 length is 15 residues. V was clipped by 5 bases and J by 0 bases, with 11 bases between them.

The table lists this clone with a count of one. V is TRBV13 and J is TRBJ2-7; possible D gene TRBD2, 5 bases. The germline V gene encodes CDR1 PRHDT and CDR2 FYEKMQ (reference sequence). V was cut by 3 bases and J by 1 base, with 7 bases left in between. CDR3 length: 13 amino acids. In DNA, the CDR3 is TGTGCCAGCAGCTTGGACTCATCCTACGAGCAGTACTTC. This sequence encodes CASSLDSSYEQYF.

This sequence joins TRBV6-5 and TRBJ1-4; D not resolved. The CDR3 length is 14 residues. V was shortened by 5 bases and J by 2 bases, with 9 bases between the two germline ends. CDR1 and CDR2 from the germline V gene are MNHEY and SVGAGI. The CDR3: CASSKLGTNEKLFF. The CDR3 coding sequence is TGTGCCAGCAGTAAACTCGGGACTAATGAAAAACTGTTTTTT.

The chain joins TRBV5-1 to TRBJ2-3; 13 positions match TRBD2. CDR3 size: 15 residues. Looked up from germline, CDR1 is SGHRS and CDR2 is YFSETQ. The V and J ends lost 0 bases and 6 bases, in that order; junction bases with no gene match: 1. Here the CDR3 DNA reads TGCGCCAGCAGCTTGGGACTAGCGGGGGGCGATACGCAGTATTTT. Translating it yields CASSLGLAGGDTQYF.

The V gene is TRBV11-2, the J gene TRBJ2-7; no clear D gene. This CDR3 region has 13 residues. With 5 bases removed from V and 2 bases from J, the gap between germline ends came to 10 bases. Germline CDR1 and CDR2: SGHAT and FQNNGV. The CDR3 spells CASSPGRPYEQYF. The CDR3 DNA reads TGTGCCAGCAGCCCTGGCAGGCCCTACGAGCAGTACTTC.

The genes are TRBV4-3 and TRBJ1-5; weak D call: TRBD1 (6 bases). Trimming shortened V by 0 bases and J by 5 bases, and 17 bases separated the two germline ends. Germline-derived CDR1 and CDR2 are LGHNA and YSLEER. CDR3 length: 17 residues. This chain's CDR3 is CASSQEVARGGYQPQHF. CDR3 nucleotides: TGCGCCAGCAGCCAAGAAGTGGCGAGGGGGGGGTATCAGCCCCAGCATTTT.

This chain joins TRBV10-2 and TRBJ2-2; D call uncertain. Germline V gene data show CDR1 as WSHSY and CDR2 as SAAADI. V lost 6 bases to trimming and J lost 0 bases, with 8 bases between them. CDR3 length equals 14 residues. CDR3 DNA: TGCGCCAGCAGGATATTAGCGAACACCGGGGAGCTGTTTTTT. Its protein is CASRILANTGELFF.

This clone has a single count. V usage is TRBV2 and J usage is TRBJ2-1; 10 bases are a match to TRBD2. Germline V lookup: CDR1 SNHLY, CDR2 FYNNEI. This CDR3 is built from 16 residues. The V segment lost 2 bases and the J segment 5 bases; nucleotides outside the gene matches: 6. The CDR3 spells CASSESPSGGHNEQFF. As DNA, the CDR3 is TGTGCCAGCAGTGAAAGCCCTAGCGGGGGACACAATGAGCAGTTCTTC.

This clone was picked up one time. This sequence joins TRBV6-5 and TRBJ2-1; TRBD1 matches 8 bases. The CDR3 contains 15 residues. V gave up 6 bases and J gave up 5 bases; unmatched junction bases: 9. Germline assignment: CDR1 MNHEY and CDR2 SVGAGI. CDR3 nucleotides: TGTGCCAGCAGAAAATTCGGGACAGGTAACAATGAGCAGTTCTTC. Protein product: CASRKFGTGNNEQFF.

The chain joins TRBV2 to TRBJ2-3; D is perhaps TRBD1 or TRBD2 (5 bases each). In germline, CDR1 is SNHLY, CDR2 FYNNEI. The CDR3 extends over 14 amino acids. Trimming left V 11 bases short and J 1 base short, with 16 bases between. The CDR3 DNA follows: TGTGCCGTTCCCACCTCGGGACGCACAGATACGCAGTATTTT. It is translated as CAVPTSGRTDTQYF.

The J gene is TRBJ2-4, the V gene TRBV4-1, with TRBD2 matching 10 bases. The ends lost 0 bases at V and 3 bases at J; junction bases unmatched: 14. The CDR3 length is 20 residues. Germline CDR1 reads MGHRA; CDR2 reads YSYEKL. CDR3 protein: CASSQDRLAGAGVGKNIQYF. The CDR3 DNA is TGCGCCAGCAGCCAAGATCGGCTAGCGGGGGCCGGAGTCGGCAAAAACATTCAGTACTTC.

This clone has a single count. The genes are TRBV6-5 and TRBJ1-1, with a possible D match to TRBD1 (6 bases). Trimming left V 5 bases short and J 2 bases short, with 9 bases between. CDR3 length: 13 amino acids. From germline, CDR1 is MNHEY and CDR2 SVGAGI. The CDR3 DNA is TGTGCCAGCAGTGGACAGCATAACACTGAAGCTTTCTTT. Protein: CASSGQHNTEAFF.

The chain employs TRBV5-1 and TRBJ1-2, with 8 nucleotides matching TRBD1. CDR1 is SGHRS, CDR2 YFSETQ, per germline. The CDR3 contains 13 residues. V trimming: 5 bases; J trimming: 3 bases; junction bases outside the gene matches: 3. The CDR3 reads CASRGQEDYGYTF. In nucleotides, the CDR3 is TGCGCCAGCAGGGGACAGGAAGACTATGGCTACACCTTC.

The chain links TRBV15 to TRBJ1-2; D unclear. The germline V gene has CDR1 LNHNV and CDR2 YYDKDF (reference sequence). V was shortened by 4 bases and J by 8 bases, with 20 bases between the two germline ends. The CDR3 has 15 residues. In DNA form, the CDR3 reads TGTGCCACCAGCACACACTCCGGGCTTTGGCCCGGCTACACCTTC. Translated: CATSTHSGLWPGYTF.

The gene calls are TRBV11-3 and TRBJ2-5; TRBD1 agrees at 8 bases. J lost 2 bases, V lost 0 bases, and 2 bases had no gene match. From germline, CDR1 is SGHNT and CDR2 YENEEA. CDR3 length: 15 residues. The CDR3: CASSLEGQAQETQYF. The CDR3 DNA is TGTGCCAGCAGCTTAGAGGGACAGGCTCAAGAGACCCAGTACTTC.

In regard to this clone: This CDR3 is also generated by other DNA sequences in the sample. The chain couples TRBV7-2 to TRBJ2-3, with 8 bases aligning to TRBD2. The germline CDR1 and CDR2 sequences are SGHTA and FQGNSA. The CDR3 runs to 14 residues. The V and J ends lost 3 bases and 2 bases, in that order; junction bases with no gene match: 1. CDR3 coding DNA: TGTGCCAGCAGCTTTAGCGGGACCACAGATACGCAGTATTTT. Translation gives CASSFSGTTDTQYF.